Listed below are T cell receptor beta chains from one sample, sequenced in a study of shared T cell receptors in the human thymus. This table comes from immunoSEQ multiplex PCR, and its TCRdb copy is limited to in-frame clones, with some not included. The table records approximately 660,000 clones, approximately 87% of them present only once. These data were also filed under a second study, of human thymus T cells.

Sequenced input: thymocytes. These receptors were taken from a boy less than two years old with a congenital heart defect. The CDR3 runs from the conserved cysteine through the conserved F or W. Each record gives: J gene, D gene, V gene, clone size, CDR3 protein, CDR3 DNA. D genes are given only for firm matches. Part of the rows lack a size; the others show once, few, many or a class for expanded clones.

>TRBJ2-1|TRBD2|TRBV19|-
CASRASGSAYNEQFF
TGTGCCAGTAGGGCTAGCGGGAGTGCCTACAATGAGCAGTTCTTC
>TRBJ2-4|TRBD2|TRBV11-3|-
CASSLGTSGLAKNIQYF
TGTGCCAGCAGCCTTGGGACTAGCGGGCTAGCCAAAAACATTCAGTACTTC
>TRBJ2-1|-|TRBV28|-
CASSFQGPLKNEQFF
TGTGCCAGCAGTTTTCAGGGCCCACTGAAGAATGAGCAGTTCTTC
>TRBJ1-2|-|TRBV4-3|-
CASSQDGVGYTF
TGCGCCAGCAGCCAAGACGGGGTTGGCTACACCTTC
>TRBJ2-6|-|TRBV27|-
CASSLHRGANVLTF
TGTGCCAGCAGTTTACACCGGGGGGCCAACGTCCTGACTTTC
>TRBJ2-1|TRBD2|TRBV19|-
CASSTKGGREDSYNEQFF
TGTGCCAGTAGTACGAAGGGCGGGCGGGAGGACTCCTACAATGAGCAGTTCTTC
>TRBJ2-1|TRBD2|TRBV2|-
CASSEGLAGSYNEQFF
TGTGCCAGCAGTGAAGGACTAGCGGGCTCCTACAATGAGCAGTTCTTC
>TRBJ2-7|-|TRBV4-1|-
CASSQEELYEQYF
TGCGCCAGCAGCCAAGAAGAGCTCTACGAGCAGTACTTC
>TRBJ1-2|TRBD1|TRBV7-9|-
CASSLAAVRPRDRDGYTF
TGTGCCAGCAGCTTAGCGGCCGTAAGGCCCCGGGACAGGGATGGCTACACCTTC
>TRBJ1-1|TRBD1|TRBV10-3|-
CAISAGQGGGNTEAFF
TGTGCCATCAGTGCCGGACAGGGGGGAGGGAACACTGAAGCTTTCTTT
>TRBJ1-2|-|TRBV7-4|-
CASSLRQGYGYTF
TGTGCCAGCAGCTTAAGGCAGGGCTATGGCTACACCTTC
>TRBJ2-3|TRBD2|TRBV15|once
CATSPRLGLAADTQYF
TGTGCCACCAGCCCACGCCTCGGACTAGCCGCAGATACGCAGTATTTT
>TRBJ2-3|TRBD1|TRBV7-6|-
CASSLRQGAITDTQYF
TGTGCCAGCAGCCTCCGACAGGGGGCTATCACAGATACGCAGTATTTT
>TRBJ2-7|-|TRBV19|-
CASSPSPGAYEQYF
TGTGCCAGTAGTCCCTCTCCGGGGGCCTACGAGCAGTACTTC
>TRBJ2-1|TRBD2|TRBV5-5|-
CASSLVAREGKGEQFF
TGTGCCAGCAGCTTGGTTGCGCGGGAGGGTAAGGGTGAGCAGTTCTTC
>TRBJ2-7|TRBD1|TRBV19|-
CASSITPPGTGPYEQYF
TGTGCCAGTAGTATAACTCCTCCCGGGACAGGGCCCTACGAGCAGTACTTC
>TRBJ2-7|-|TRBV5-5|-
CASSLSSNSHEQYF
TGTGCCAGCAGCTTATCCTCTAACAGCCACGAGCAGTACTTC
>TRBJ2-1|TRBD2|TRBV4-2|-
CASSPPTSLVGSYNEQFF
TGTGCCAGCAGCCCTCCGACTAGCCTAGTGGGTTCCTACAATGAGCAGTTCTTC
>TRBJ2-1|-|TRBV29-1|-
CSVEDLQGNNEQFF
TGCAGCGTTGAAGATCTACAGGGTAACAATGAGCAGTTCTTC
>TRBJ2-7|TRBD2|TRBV7-9|once
CARRSGTSEYEQYF
TGTGCCAGGAGATCGGGGACTAGCGAGTACGAGCAGTACTTC
>TRBJ2-3|TRBD2|TRBV28|-
CATSSSGGRAVDTQYF
TGTGCCACCTCCTCGAGTGGCGGGAGGGCGGTAGATACGCAGTATTTT
>TRBJ1-1|-|TRBV11-3|once
CASTPGLNTEAFF
TGTGCCAGCACCCCAGGGTTGAACACTGAAGCTTTCTTT
>TRBJ2-1|TRBD1|TRBV27|-
CASSPKTDRGRAVGYNEQFF
TGTGCCAGCAGTCCGAAAACGGACAGGGGGCGAGCGGTCGGCTACAATGAGCAGTTCTTC
>TRBJ2-1|TRBD2|TRBV28|once
CASSPGGTYNEQFF
TGTGCCAGCAGTCCGGGGGGGACTTACAATGAGCAGTTCTTC
>TRBJ2-7|TRBD1|TRBV27|-
CASSFRTGEYEQYF
TGTGCCAGCAGTTTCAGGACAGGAGAATACGAGCAGTACTTC
>TRBJ2-3|-|TRBV20-1|-
CSAAETDTQYF
TGCAGTGCGGCGGAAACAGATACGCAGTATTTT
>TRBJ2-7|TRBD1|TRBV19|-
CASSLRQGPSYYEQYF
TGTGCCAGTAGTCTCCGACAGGGACCCTCTTACTACGAGCAGTACTTC
>TRBJ2-3|-|TRBV29-1|-
CSVARGGTDTQYF
TGCAGCGTCGCCAGGGGTGGCACAGATACGCAGTATTTT
>TRBJ2-5|TRBD2|TRBV5-4|-
CASSLDAGLAGVIQETQYF
TGTGCCAGCAGCTTGGATGCGGGACTAGCGGGAGTGATTCAAGAGACCCAGTACTTC
>TRBJ2-3|TRBD2|TRBV15|-
CATSRAPSGIGTTDTQYF
TGTGCCACCAGCAGAGCCCCTAGCGGGATCGGAACCACAGATACGCAGTATTTT
>TRBJ2-3|TRBD2|TRBV9|-
CASSVGLAGETDTQYF
TGTGCCAGCAGCGTAGGGCTAGCGGGAGAAACAGATACGCAGTATTTT
>TRBJ1-3|-|TRBV5-1|-
CASRGGLFSGNTIYF
TGCGCCAGCAGGGGCGGACTGTTCTCTGGAAACACCATATATTTT
>TRBJ1-1|TRBD1|TRBV25-1|-
CASSERRGQGTFF
TGTGCCAGCAGTGAGAGGAGGGGACAGGGAACTTTCTTT
>TRBJ1-2|-|TRBV29-1|-
CSVDCRATGYTF
TGCAGCGTTGATTGCAGGGCCACTGGCTACACCTTC
>TRBJ2-7|-|TRBV21-1|-
CASSRSGSYYEQYF
TGTGCCAGCAGCCGTAGCGGGTCTTACTACGAGCAGTACTTC
>TRBJ1-1|-|TRBV29-1|-
CSAPAGGEAFF
TGCAGCGCCCCGGCCGGGGGTGAAGCTTTCTTT
>TRBJ1-2|TRBD1|TRBV30|-
CAWTTQGDYGYTF
TGTGCCTGGACTACACAGGGGGACTATGGCTACACCTTC
>TRBJ1-5|-|TRBV7-2|-
CASSLAPQNQPQHF
TGTGCCAGCAGCTTAGCGCCCCAGAATCAGCCCCAGCATTTT
>TRBJ2-5|-|TRBV7-2|-
CASSFEGVQETQYF
TGTGCCAGCAGCTTCGAGGGCGTCCAAGAGACCCAGTACTTC
>TRBJ2-1|TRBD2|TRBV14|once
CASSRRLAESSYNEQFF
TGTGCCAGCAGCCGAAGACTAGCCGAGAGCTCCTACAATGAGCAGTTCTTC
>TRBJ1-2|-|TRBV14|-
CASRRAGYTF
TGTGCCAGCAGGCGAGCTGGCTACACCTTC
>TRBJ1-3|-|TRBV4-3|-
CASSHDTRRTLGLDF
TGCGCCAGCAGCCACGACACCCGCAGGACTCTCGGGCTTGATTTT
>TRBJ2-1|TRBD2|TRBV27|-
CASRRSGSKNEQFF
TGTGCCAGCAGACGGAGCGGGAGTAAAAATGAGCAGTTCTTC
>TRBJ2-3|-|TRBV5-6|-
CASSLRSSSTDTQYF
TGTGCCAGCAGCTTGAGGAGTAGCAGCACAGATACGCAGTATTTT
>TRBJ2-7|-|TRBV7-9|once
CASSQFSRSSVSGGSEQYF
TGTGCCAGCAGCCAATTCTCCCGCTCTAGCGTCTCAGGGGGAAGTGAGCAGTACTTC
>TRBJ2-5|-|TRBV5-6|-
CASSWGSTGHQETQYF
TGTGCCAGCAGCTGGGGGTCAACGGGACATCAAGAGACCCAGTACTTC
>TRBJ1-3|-|TRBV28|few
CASSPIMNQAYSGNTIYF
TGTGCCAGCAGTCCCATAATGAATCAGGCCTACTCTGGAAACACCATATATTTT
>TRBJ2-6|-|TRBV27|-
CASAASGANVLTF
TGTGCCAGCGCGGCCTCTGGGGCCAACGTCCTGACTTTC
>TRBJ1-5|TRBD1|TRBV15|-
CATSRTGPNLYSNQPQHF
TGTGCCACCAGCCGGACAGGGCCTAACCTTTATAGCAATCAGCCCCAGCATTTT
>TRBJ2-1|TRBD1|TRBV4-3|-
CASSHRRQGDHEQFF
TGCGCCAGCAGCCACAGAAGACAGGGGGATCATGAGCAGTTCTTC
>TRBJ2-3|-|TRBV6-5|-
CASSCGGLGTDTQYF
TGTGCCAGCAGCTGCGGGGGCTTGGGCACAGATACGCAGTATTTT
>TRBJ1-2|-|TRBV4-3|few
CASSQSGRAPYGYTF
TGCGCCAGCAGCCAAAGCGGACGGGCACCTTATGGCTACACCTTC
>TRBJ2-5|-|TRBV7-6|-
CASSLIGETQYF
TGTGCCAGCAGCTTAATCGGAGAGACCCAGTACTTC
>TRBJ1-2|-|TRBV11-2|-
CASSPGGKEDYGYTF
TGTGCCAGCAGCCCGGGGGGCAAGGAGGACTATGGCTACACCTTC
>TRBJ2-2|TRBD1|TRBV5-1|-
CASSLRLQGDTGELFF
TGCGCCAGCAGCTTGAGGCTACAGGGGGACACCGGGGAGCTGTTTTTT
>TRBJ1-1|-|TRBV6-5|-
CASSSRGGRPTEAFF
TGTGCCAGCAGTTCGCGGGGGGGGAGGCCCACTGAAGCTTTCTTT
>TRBJ2-7|-|TRBV4-1|-
CASSQGRAGPPYEQYF
TGCGCCAGCAGCCAAGGTAGGGCGGGGCCGCCCTACGAGCAGTACTTC